One and the same sample provided the 16 T cell receptor beta chains below, sequenced in a study of regulatory T cells in long-lasting Graves disease. Sample time point: persistent/refractory GD, antithyroid drugs over 5 years with positive TRAb. Researchers made the TCR library from RNA that was extracted from PBMCs. The authors built TCR beta libraries using iRepertoire HTBI primers and Arm-PCR of CDR3 regions. Each CDR3 protein is one row after TCRdb ran MiXCR on the multiplex PCR reads. Found here are almost 350,000 distinct CDR3 sequences, about 20% of them singletons; the top ten hold over 25%. The sample was peripheral blood mononuclear cells (PBMCs), taken when the disease was refractory, from a patient treated with antithyroid drugs. The receptors originated from a female donor with Graves disease.

The V and J genes are TRBV4-1 and TRBJ1-1, with no clear D. Germline lookup yields CDR1 MGHRA and CDR2 YSYEKL. This CDR3 region has 15 residues. The V end lost 0 bases, the J end lost 2 bases, and 10 bases lay between the germline ends. The CDR3 DNA reads as TGCGCCAGCAGCCAAGATGACCGGCCAAACACTGAAGCTTTCTTT. This sequence encodes CASSQDDRPNTEAFF.

This clonotype was detected ten times or more. V is TRBV5-6 and J is TRBJ2-5; D unclear. This CDR3 has 17 amino acids. Germline V gene data show CDR1 as SGHDT and CDR2 as YYEEEE. V shed 4 bases and J shed 5 bases, with 24 bases lying between them. In DNA, the CDR3 is TGTGCCAGCAGCCCTGGAAACGCCCCGCGTAGTACGGAGACCCAGTACTTC. Translating gives CASSPGNAPRSTETQYF. The full variable domain, completed using reference TRBV5-6 and TRBJ2-5, is DAGVTQSPTHLIKTRGQQVTLRCSPKSGHDTVSWYQQALGQGPQFIFQYYEEEERQRGNFPDRFSGHQFPNYSSELNVNALLLGDSALYLCASSPGNAPRSTETQYFGPGTRLLVL.

This sequence joins TRBV18 and TRBJ2-7; 11 bases fit TRBD2. Germline V CDR1 and CDR2: KGHSH, LQKENI. This CDR3 spans 17 amino acids. Losses at the gene ends were 2 bases for V and 4 bases for J; bases not matched to a gene: 10. The CDR3 loop reads CASSPYGTSGKNYEQYF. The CDR3 DNA sequence: TGTGCCAGCTCACCATACGGGACTAGCGGTAAAAATTACGAGCAGTACTTC.

This clonotype was seen only a few times. The chain carries TRBV6-1 and TRBJ1-5; 7 bases agree with TRBD1. V was clipped by 5 bases and J by 7 bases; unmatched bases: 5. The germline V gene has CDR1 MNHNS and CDR2 SASEGT. This CDR3 region has 13 residues. CDR3 amino acids: CASSKQGRQPQHF. The CDR3 nucleotides read TGTGCCAGCAGTAAACAGGGGCGGCAGCCCCAGCATTTT.

This clonotype was recorded many times. In DNA, the CDR3 is TGTGCCAGCAGTCTGACAGGGGGCTGGGGCTATGGCTACACCTTC. Translation: CASSLTGGWGYGYTF. The chain uses TRBV6-1 and TRBJ1-2; TRBD1 agrees at 10 bases. V gave up 5 bases and J gave up 4 bases; unmatched junction bases: 7. The CDR3 contains 15 residues. In germline, CDR1 is MNHNS, CDR2 SASEGT.

About this clonotype: A much larger clone differs by one base, so this may be a read error. The chain couples TRBV11-2 to TRBJ2-5, with D possibly called TRBD1 or TRBD2 (5 bases each). Deletions cut 5 bases from V and 10 bases from J, with 20 bases between. This CDR3 has 14 residues. The germline CDR1 and CDR2 sequences are SGHAT and FQNNGV. The CDR3 sequence: CASSLRDRGKIQYF. In DNA form, the CDR3 reads TGTGCCAGCAGCCTCCGGGACCGGGGAAAGATCCAGTACTTC.

This clonotype was observed at least ten times. The chain combines TRBV12-3 or TRBV12-4 with TRBJ1-5; 8 bases map to TRBD1. CDR3 length: 15 amino acids. V gave up 4 bases and J gave up 4 bases; unmatched junction bases: 6. CDR3 protein: CASSYGQGLNQPQHF. In DNA form, the CDR3 reads TGTGCCAGCAGTTACGGACAGGGTCTAAATCAGCCCCAGCATTTT.

In regard to this clonotype: A single base separates this from a much larger clone, so it may be a read error. V and J are TRBV6-1 and TRBJ2-7; D remains ambiguous. The CDR3 extends over 12 amino acids. V shed 8 bases and J shed 1 base, with 9 bases lying between them. The germline V gene encodes CDR1 MNHNS and CDR2 SASEGT. CDR3: CASPGRSYEQYF. As DNA, the CDR3 is TGTGCCAGCCCAGGACGGTCCTACGAGCAGTACTTC.

The rearrangement links TRBV24-1 to TRBJ2-2; TRBD1 agrees at 10 bases. V lost 1 base to trimming and J lost 0 bases; unmatched junction nucleotides: 10. The CDR3 is 20 amino acids. Germline lookup yields CDR1 KGHDR and CDR2 SFDVKD. The chain's CDR3 is CATSDFSRGTGDSNTGELFF. The CDR3 DNA reads as TGTGCCACCAGTGATTTTAGCCGCGGGACAGGGGACTCGAACACCGGGGAGCTGTTTTTT.

The chain combines TRBV6-5 with TRBJ1-6, with 7 positions matching TRBD1. V shed 2 bases, J shed 1 base, and the junction held 2 bases outside the gene matches. The germline V gene encodes CDR1 MNHEY and CDR2 SVGAGI. The CDR3 loop spans 16 amino acids. CDR3 in amino acids: CASSYEGASYNSPLHF. CDR3 sequence (DNA): TGTGCCAGCAGTTACGAGGGGGCATCCTATAATTCACCCCTCCACTTT.

This clonotype was seen many times. V usage is TRBV28 and J usage is TRBJ2-6, with D possibly being TRBD1 (8 bases). The CDR3 consists of 18 residues. CDR1 MDHEN and CDR2 SYDVKM come from the germline V gene. The V end was cut by 5 bases, the J end by 1 base, with 18 bases between. The DNA of the CDR3 is TGTGCCAGCAGTGGCTTAGGACAGGGAGGGTCTGGGGCCAACGTCCTGACTTTC. Residues: CASSGLGQGGSGANVLTF.

The chain has TRBV19 and TRBJ2-7; 11 bases match TRBD1. The CDR3 is made up of 16 amino acids. Trimming at V came to 3 bases and at J to 5 bases, leaving 9 bases not matched to a gene. Germline-derived CDR1 and CDR2 are LNHDA and SQIVND (reference sequence). The CDR3 bases are TGTGCCAGTAGTATGTCCGGGACAGGGGGTAGGAACGAGCAGTACTTC. Amino acid sequence: CASSMSGTGGRNEQYF.

This clonotype has only a few counts. The CDR3 DNA reads as TGTGCCAGCACCAGGCGAGGAACAGCCAAGGCCGGGGAGCTGTTTTTT. It yields the protein CASTRRGTAKAGELFF. The chain couples TRBV7-9 to TRBJ2-2; D not resolved. The germline V gene encodes CDR1 SEHNR and CDR2 FQNEAQ (reference sequence). This CDR3 has 16 residues. The germline V and J ends were trimmed by 7 bases and 6 bases, with 21 bases remaining between them. Supplemented by reference TRBV7-9 and TRBJ2-2, the full variable domain reads DTGVSQNPRHKITKRGQNVTFRCDPISEHNRLYWYRQTLGQGPEFLTYFQNEAQLEKSRLLSDRFSAERPKGSFSTLEIQRTEQGDSAMYLCASTRRGTAKAGELFFGEGSRLTVL.

This rearrangement joins TRBV5-6 to TRBJ2-7; D might be TRBD1 (7 bases). The germline CDR1 and CDR2 sequences are SGHDT and YYEEEE. The CDR3 covers 16 residues. Trimming removed 4 bases at V and 2 bases at J, with 19 bases between. CDR3 nucleotide sequence: TGTGCCAGCAGCCCGCACGGGAGACAGGGAGCCTACGAGCAGTACTTC. Residues: CASSPHGRQGAYEQYF.

The genes are TRBV10-3 and TRBJ2-2, with a weak D call TRBD1 (5 bases). Looked up from germline, CDR1 is ENHRY and CDR2 is SYGVKD. The CDR3 length is 13 residues. Between the trimmed V and J ends, which lost 8 bases and 3 bases, there was a span of 10 bases. In nucleotides, the CDR3 is TGTGCCATCGGCAGGGATGACACCGGGGAGCTGTTTTTT. This sequence encodes CAIGRDDTGELFF.

There are many counts of this clonotype. V is TRBV11-1 and J is TRBJ2-7; the match to TRBD1 covers 7 bases. CDR1 and CDR2 from the germline V gene are SGHAT and FQDESV (reference sequence). This CDR3 is 17 amino acids long. V shed 2 bases and J 3 bases; nucleotides not matched to a gene: 13. CDR3 amino acids: CASSLFERGQGSYEQYF. The CDR3, as DNA: TGTGCCAGCAGCTTATTTGAAAGGGGGCAGGGGAGCTACGAGCAGTACTTC.